Below are 29 T cell receptor beta chains sequenced from a single sample in a study of cytomegalovirus exposure and HLA in healthy donors. With 60 Vbeta and 13 Jbeta primers, the PCR was carried out. Profiled with immunoSEQ multiplex PCR; TCRdb holds only in-frame clones, not every one. The table has 70,000 to 100,000 clones, about two thirds seen once. Sequencing was done on a sample of PBMCs. These receptors were obtained from a woman aged 45-65 years in good health and CMV-seropositive.

The rearrangement links TRBV7-9 to TRBJ1-1; perhaps TRBD1 as D (5 bases). The germline V gene encodes CDR1 SEHNR and CDR2 FQNEAQ (reference sequence). Trimming took 5 bases from V and 5 from J, leaving 15 bases between them. The CDR3 is 14 amino acids. The CDR3 DNA is TGTGCCAGCAGCCCTCCCGGGGGGGGAACTGAAGCTTTCTTT. It specifies CASSPPGGGTEAFF.

The rearrangement joins TRBV28 to TRBJ1-5; 7 bases fit TRBD1. Germline V gene data show CDR1 as MDHEN and CDR2 as SYDVKM. V gave up 5 bases and J gave up 0 bases; unmatched junction bases: 4. The CDR3 covers 15 residues. The DNA of the CDR3 is TGTGCCAGCAGTCACAGACAGGGTAGCAATCAGCCCCAGCATTTT. It codes for CASSHRQGSNQPQHF.

The gene calls are TRBV19 and TRBJ1-1; no clear D gene. Germline V gene lookup returns CDR1 LNHDA and CDR2 SQIVND (reference sequence). There are 12 residues in the CDR3. V was shortened by 7 bases and J by 6 bases, with 12 bases between the two germline ends. This chain's CDR3 is CASNIGGSEAFF. Written as DNA, the CDR3 is TGTGCCAGTAACATCGGAGGTTCTGAAGCTTTCTTT.

The table lists this clone with a few counts. The rearrangement links TRBV4-2 to TRBJ1-2, with TRBD1 matching over 7 bases. V trimming: 3 bases; J trimming: 5 bases; junction bases outside the gene matches: 9. The CDR3 is 15 amino acids. From germline, CDR1 is LGHNA and CDR2 YNFKEQ. Written as DNA, the CDR3 is TGTGCCAGCAGCCACGTGGGACAGTCGAGTTATGGCTACACCTTC. This encodes CASSHVGQSSYGYTF.

The V and J genes are TRBV9 and TRBJ2-3; maybe TRBD2 (6 bases). The CDR3 is made up of 15 amino acids. The V end lost 0 bases, the J end lost 3 bases, and 11 bases lay between the germline ends. CDR1 SGDLS and CDR2 YYNGEE come from the germline V gene. The CDR3 sequence: CASSVAPSETDTQYF. The CDR3, as DNA: TGTGCCAGCAGCGTAGCGCCTAGCGAGACAGATACGCAGTATTTT.

The chain uses TRBV7-9 and TRBJ1-1; tentatively, D is TRBD1 (5 bases). CDR3 length: 14 amino acids. Germline V lookup: CDR1 SEHNR, CDR2 FQNEAQ (reference sequence). The V and J ends lost 5 bases and 8 bases respectively, with 18 bases between them. CDR3: CASSLDTLGAEAFF. DNA of the CDR3: TGTGCCAGCAGCCTGGACACCCTCGGTGCCGAAGCTTTCTTT. Variable domain in full (rest from reference TRBV7-9 and TRBJ1-1): DTGVSQNPRHKITKRGQNVTFRCDPISEHNRLYWYRQTLGQGPEFLTYFQNEAQLEKSRLLSDRFSAERPKGSFSTLEIQRTEQGDSAMYLCASSLDTLGAEAFFGQGTRLTVV.

The chain combines TRBV5-1 with TRBJ2-7; TRBD1 might be the D (5 bases). Trimming cost V 0 bases and J 2 bases, with 9 bases left between them. This CDR3 contains 14 residues. Germline CDR1 reads SGHRS; CDR2 reads YFSETQ. The CDR3 here is CASSLAPTAYEQYF. DNA for the CDR3: TGCGCCAGCAGCTTGGCACCGACAGCCTACGAGCAGTACTTC.

The V call is TRBV7-8, the J call TRBJ1-3; D might be TRBD1 (6 bases). The length of the CDR3 is 15 residues. CDR1 is SGHVS, CDR2 FQNEAQ, per germline. The V end lost 5 bases, the J end lost 3 bases, and 14 bases lay between the germline ends. In DNA, the CDR3 is TGTGCCAGCAGCCCGTCGACAGGTCGTGGAAACACCATATATTTT. Translated: CASSPSTGRGNTIYF.

V and J are TRBV28 and TRBJ2-1; 12 bases line up with TRBD1. Germline loops: CDR1 MDHEN, CDR2 SYDVKM. This CDR3 has 15 amino acids. Trimming took 5 bases from V and 8 from J; bases not matched to a gene: 7. CDR3 residues: CASSPGTGGAYEQFF. As DNA, the CDR3 is TGTGCCAGCAGTCCAGGGACAGGGGGCGCCTATGAGCAGTTCTTC.

V and J are TRBV4-2 and TRBJ2-1; D is perhaps TRBD2 (5 bases). V lost 4 bases and J lost 9, with 13 bases in between. Germline V lookup: CDR1 LGHNA, CDR2 YNFKEQ. There are 13 residues in the CDR3. The CDR3 DNA follows: TGTGCCAGCAGCCCCGGGGTAGCTATTGAGCAGTTCTTC. It translates to CASSPGVAIEQFF.

The V gene is TRBV6-5, the J gene TRBJ2-1; 10 bases fit TRBD1. The CDR3 spans 15 residues. Germline lookup yields CDR1 MNHEY and CDR2 SVGAGI. V shed 7 bases and J 8 bases; nucleotides not matched to a gene: 11. This CDR3 reads CASIPPTGGLDEQFF. The CDR3 bases are TGTGCCAGCATCCCACCGACAGGGGGCTTGGATGAGCAGTTCTTC.

The V and J genes are TRBV6-5 and TRBJ2-7; TRBD1 agrees at 8 bases. V lost 6 bases and J lost 2; bases outside the gene matches: 3. Per germline, CDR1 MNHEY and CDR2 SVGAGI. The CDR3 is 13 residues long. Here the CDR3 DNA reads TGTGCCAGCAGCCAGGGACAGGCCTACGAGCAGTACTTC. Its protein product is CASSQGQAYEQYF.

The CDR3 DNA reads TGTGCCAGCAGTAGCCCTAGCGGGGGGGTTTGGGAGCAGTACGTC. Translating gives CASSSPSGGVWEQYV. The chain carries TRBV28 and TRBJ2-7; 12 positions match TRBD2. The length of the CDR3 is 15 residues. The J segment lost 7 bases and the V segment lost 5 bases, leaving 9 bases of the junction unmatched. Germline lookup yields CDR1 MDHEN and CDR2 SYDVKM.

The chain carries TRBV28 and TRBJ1-2; TRBD1 aligns across 8 bases. The CDR3 spans 16 residues. Germline-derived CDR1 and CDR2 are MDHEN and SYDVKM. Losses at the gene ends were 1 base for V and 0 bases for J; bases not matched to a gene: 4. In nucleotides, the CDR3 is TGTGCCAGCAGTTTATCTTCGACAGGGGCTAACTATGGCTACACCTTC. Its translation is CASSLSSTGANYGYTF.

The rearrangement joins TRBV15 to TRBJ2-3, with D maybe TRBD2 (5 bases). From germline, CDR1 is LNHNV and CDR2 YYDKDF (reference sequence). There are 15 residues in the CDR3. The V and J ends lost 5 bases and 0 bases respectively, with 12 bases between them. The CDR3 sequence is CATSPGLASTDTQYF. CDR3 nucleotide sequence: TGTGCCACCAGCCCCGGGCTAGCTAGCACAGATACGCAGTATTTT.

The V and J genes are TRBV6-5 and TRBJ2-1, with D tentatively TRBD2 (6 bases). The ends were cut back, 5 bases at V and 6 bases at J, with 17 bases in the middle. This CDR3 is built from 15 residues. CDR1 and CDR2 from the germline V gene are MNHEY and SVGAGI. CDR3 in DNA: TGTGCCAGCAGTCGCTCGGGACTCAGAGGCAATGAGCAGTTCTTC. Encoded protein: CASSRSGLRGNEQFF.

V is TRBV7-3 and J is TRBJ2-7; weak D call: TRBD2 (6 bases). In germline, CDR1 is SGHTA, CDR2 FQGTGA. Between the trimmed V and J ends, which lost 1 base and 2 bases, there was a span of 12 bases. The CDR3 is 15 amino acids. In DNA, the CDR3 is TGTGCCAGCAGCTTAATGGGGGGTCTTACCTACGAGCAGTACTTC. Translating gives CASSLMGGLTYEQYF.

This chain joins TRBV6-5 and TRBJ1-2, with unresolved D. The germline CDR1 and CDR2 sequences are MNHEY and SVGAGI. Trimming took 3 bases from V and 14 from J, leaving 16 bases between them. This CDR3 contains 12 residues. The CDR3 DNA reads as TGTGCCAGCAGTTATACTAGTGGTTGGCAAACCTTC. It yields the protein CASSYTSGWQTF.

This clone has more than one count but fewer than ten. The V gene is TRBV7-3, the J gene TRBJ1-1, with 7 bases matching TRBD1. The CDR3 consists of 14 residues. V lost 5 bases, J lost 1 base, and 4 bases stayed unmatched. CDR1 is SGHTA and CDR2 is FQGTGA in the germline V gene. The CDR3 DNA is TGTGCCAGCAGCCCCGGACAGGCGAACACTGAAGCTTTCTTT. As protein: CASSPGQANTEAFF.

This clone was detected a few times. The same CDR3 can be traced to other DNA sequences in this sample. The rearrangement links TRBV6-5 to TRBJ2-7; 9 nucleotides line up with TRBD1. This CDR3 comprises 13 residues. Germline V gene lookup returns CDR1 MNHEY and CDR2 SVGAGI. The junction had 1 base not matched to a gene; V was cut back by 2 bases and J by 5 bases. The chain's CDR3 is CASSYNRGHEQYF. As DNA, the CDR3 is TGTGCCAGCAGTTACAACAGGGGGCACGAGCAGTACTTC.

The sample holds a few counts of this clone. CDR3 protein: CASSLTDRVGTQYF. In DNA, the CDR3 is TGTGCCAGCAGCCTAACGGACAGGGTTGGGACCCAGTACTTC. The V call is TRBV7-7, the J call TRBJ2-5; 8 nucleotides match TRBD1. CDR3 length: 14 residues. J gave up 7 bases and V 5 bases, and 9 bases lay outside the gene matches. Germline loops: CDR1 SSHAT, CDR2 FNYEAQ (reference sequence).

This rearrangement joins TRBV5-1 to TRBJ1-1; D is undetermined. Trimming took 4 bases from V and 8 from J, leaving 9 bases between them. Germline assignment: CDR1 SGHRS and CDR2 YFSETQ. The CDR3 runs 11 residues. The DNA for the CDR3 is TGCGCCAGCAGCGGGCGCCAAGAAGCTTTCTTT. Its protein product is CASSGRQEAFF.

The rearrangement links TRBV15 to TRBJ2-1; 7 positions agree with TRBD1. Germline V gene sequence: CDR1 LNHNV, CDR2 YYDKDF (reference sequence). This CDR3 has 17 residues. Trimming removed 0 bases from V and 5 bases from J; junction bases left unmatched: 10. CDR3 residues: CATSRDFPQGVNNEQFF. The CDR3 bases are TGTGCCACCAGCAGAGATTTTCCGCAGGGGGTGAACAATGAGCAGTTCTTC.

V gene TRBV5-1 combines with J gene TRBJ2-5, with 9 bases that match TRBD2. V was clipped by 6 bases and J by 5 bases; unmatched bases: 8. The CDR3 has 14 residues. Germline values: CDR1 SGHRS, CDR2 YFSETQ. CDR3 amino acids: CASTSSGVRETQYF. The CDR3 DNA is TGCGCCAGCACATCTAGCGGGGTCCGGGAGACCCAGTACTTC.

This clone was seen a few times. This chain links TRBV7-9 with TRBJ2-2, with D perhaps TRBD1 (5 bases). The V gene's germline CDR1 is SEHNR and CDR2 FQNEAQ (reference sequence). V lost 0 bases and J lost 0, with 17 bases in between. This CDR3 spans 19 amino acids. For the CDR3, the DNA is TGTGCCAGCAGCTTAGCAAGGGGTCCCGGCAGAGCGAACACCGGGGAGCTGTTTTTT. It translates to CASSLARGPGRANTGELFF.

V and J are TRBV6-1 and TRBJ2-7; 7 bases are shared with TRBD1. Germline CDR1 and CDR2: MNHNS and SASEGT. The V gene end was trimmed by 6 bases and the J gene end by 2 bases; junction bases not matched to a gene: 10. This CDR3 is built from 15 residues. CDR3 sequence reads: CASSEDRPTTYEQYF. The CDR3 bases are TGTGCCAGCAGCGAGGACAGGCCTACTACCTACGAGCAGTACTTC.

Worth noting for this clone: The same CDR3 is also encoded by other DNA sequences in this sample. The genes are TRBV5-1 and TRBJ1-1; D is perhaps TRBD1 (5 bases). Looked up from germline, CDR1 is SGHRS and CDR2 is YFSETQ. The CDR3 runs 15 residues. The V end was cut by 0 bases, the J end by 0 bases, with 9 bases between. CDR3 DNA sequence: TGCGCCAGCAGCTTGGCCCCGGGGGTGAACACTGAAGCTTTCTTT. It is translated as CASSLAPGVNTEAFF. Drawing the rest from reference TRBV5-1 and TRBJ1-1, the complete variable domain is KAGVTQTPRYLIKTRGQQVTLSCSPISGHRSVSWYQQTPGQGLQFLFEYFSETQRNKGNFPGRFSGRQFSNSRSEMNVSTLELGDSALYLCASSLAPGVNTEAFFGQGTRLTVV.

The table lists this clone with a few counts. The chain links TRBV2 to TRBJ1-1; tentatively, D is TRBD1 (6 bases). The CDR3 runs 11 residues. V lost 6 bases to trimming and J lost 12 bases, with 14 bases between them. Per the germline V gene, CDR1 is SNHLY and CDR2 is FYNNEI. The CDR3 DNA follows: TGTGCCAGCAGCGCGGACAGTAACACTTTCTTT. This codes for CASSADSNTFF.

The rearrangement joins TRBV10-3 to TRBJ1-2; 7 bases fit TRBD1. The V and J ends lost 6 bases and 6 bases, in that order; junction bases with no gene match: 10. The germline gives CDR1 ENHRY, CDR2 SYGVKD. This CDR3 has 14 residues. The CDR3 nucleotides are TGTGCCATCAGGGGGACAGATCAAGGGGATGGCTACACCTTC. This translates into CAIRGTDQGDGYTF.